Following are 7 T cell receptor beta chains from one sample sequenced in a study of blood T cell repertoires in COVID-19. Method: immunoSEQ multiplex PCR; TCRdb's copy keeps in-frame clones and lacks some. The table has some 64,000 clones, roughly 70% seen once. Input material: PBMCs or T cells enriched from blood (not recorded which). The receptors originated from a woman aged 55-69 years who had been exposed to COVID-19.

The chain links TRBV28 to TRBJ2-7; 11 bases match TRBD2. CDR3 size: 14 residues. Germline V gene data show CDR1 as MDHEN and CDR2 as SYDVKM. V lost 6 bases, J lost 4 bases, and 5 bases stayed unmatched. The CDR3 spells CASSRGTSGYEQYF. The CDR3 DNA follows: TGTGCCAGCAGCCGCGGGACTAGCGGTTACGAGCAGTACTTC.

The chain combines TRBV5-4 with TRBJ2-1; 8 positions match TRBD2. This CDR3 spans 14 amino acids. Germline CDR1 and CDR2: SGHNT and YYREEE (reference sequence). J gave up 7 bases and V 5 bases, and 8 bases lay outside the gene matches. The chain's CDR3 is CASSPGGPGNEQFF. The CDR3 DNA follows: TGTGCCAGCAGTCCGGGGGGGCCTGGGAATGAGCAGTTCTTC.

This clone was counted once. CDR3 sequence reads: CASSYDPGQGSNTIYF. The CDR3 DNA follows: TGCGCCAGCAGCTATGATCCGGGACAGGGGTCAAACACCATATATTTT. The V call is TRBV5-1, the J call TRBJ1-3, with 10 positions matching TRBD1. Per the germline V gene, CDR1 is SGHRS and CDR2 is YFSETQ. J was trimmed by 6 bases and V by 3 bases; bases with no gene match: 9. This CDR3 has 16 residues.

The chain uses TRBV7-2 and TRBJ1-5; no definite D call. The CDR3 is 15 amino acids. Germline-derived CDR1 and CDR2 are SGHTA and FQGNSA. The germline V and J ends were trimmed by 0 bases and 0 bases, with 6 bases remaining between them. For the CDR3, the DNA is TGTGCCAGCAGCTTAGCCAGTCATAGCAATCAGCCCCAGCATTTT. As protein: CASSLASHSNQPQHF.

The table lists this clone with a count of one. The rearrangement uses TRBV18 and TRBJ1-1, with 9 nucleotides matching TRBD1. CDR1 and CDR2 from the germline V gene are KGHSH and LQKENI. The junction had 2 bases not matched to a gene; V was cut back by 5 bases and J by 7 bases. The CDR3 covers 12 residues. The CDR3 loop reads CASSTGQGEAFF. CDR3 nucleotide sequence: TGTGCCAGCTCAACGGGACAGGGTGAAGCTTTCTTT.

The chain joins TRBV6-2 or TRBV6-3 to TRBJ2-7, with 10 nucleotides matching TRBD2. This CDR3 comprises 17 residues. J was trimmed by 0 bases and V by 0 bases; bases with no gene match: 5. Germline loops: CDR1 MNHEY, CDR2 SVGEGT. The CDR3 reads CASSYSMLAGASYEQYF. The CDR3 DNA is TGTGCCAGCAGTTACTCGATGCTAGCGGGGGCCTCCTACGAGCAGTACTTC.

The CDR3 sequence: CASSFSGGSYEQYF. The CDR3 coding sequence is TGTGCCAGCAGCTTTAGCGGGGGCTCCTACGAGCAGTACTTC. The rearrangement joins TRBV5-4 to TRBJ2-7; 9 bases match TRBD2. Trimming removed 2 bases from V and 0 bases from J; junction bases left unmatched: 0. Per germline, CDR1 SGHNT and CDR2 YYREEE (reference sequence). This CDR3 spans 14 amino acids.